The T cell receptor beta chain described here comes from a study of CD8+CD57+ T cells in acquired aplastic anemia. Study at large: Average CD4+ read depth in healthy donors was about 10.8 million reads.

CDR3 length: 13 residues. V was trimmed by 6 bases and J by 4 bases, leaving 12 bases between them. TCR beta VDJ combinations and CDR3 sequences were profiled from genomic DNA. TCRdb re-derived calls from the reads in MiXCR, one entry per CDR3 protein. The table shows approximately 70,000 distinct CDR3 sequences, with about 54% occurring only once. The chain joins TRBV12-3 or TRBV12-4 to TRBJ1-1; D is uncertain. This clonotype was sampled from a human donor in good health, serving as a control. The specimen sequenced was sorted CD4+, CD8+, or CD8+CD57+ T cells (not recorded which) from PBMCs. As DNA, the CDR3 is TGTGCCAGCAGCTCCAGTCAGCGCACTGAAGCTTTCTTT. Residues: CASSSSQRTEAFF.